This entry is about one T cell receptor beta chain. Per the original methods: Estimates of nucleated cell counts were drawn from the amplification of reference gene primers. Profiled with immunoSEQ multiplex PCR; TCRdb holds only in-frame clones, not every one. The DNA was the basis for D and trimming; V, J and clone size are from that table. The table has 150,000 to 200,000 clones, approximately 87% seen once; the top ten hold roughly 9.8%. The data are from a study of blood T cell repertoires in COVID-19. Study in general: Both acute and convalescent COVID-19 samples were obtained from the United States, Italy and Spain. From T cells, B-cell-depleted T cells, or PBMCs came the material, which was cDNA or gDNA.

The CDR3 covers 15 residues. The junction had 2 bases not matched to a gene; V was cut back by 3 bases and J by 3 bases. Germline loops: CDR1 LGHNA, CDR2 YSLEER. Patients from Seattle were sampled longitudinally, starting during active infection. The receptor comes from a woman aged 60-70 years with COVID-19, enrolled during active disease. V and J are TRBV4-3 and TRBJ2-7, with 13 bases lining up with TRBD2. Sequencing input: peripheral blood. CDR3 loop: CASSQRTSGSYEQYF. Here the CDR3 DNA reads TGCGCCAGCAGCCAGAGGACTAGCGGGAGCTACGAGCAGTACTTC.